A single T cell receptor beta chain is shown here with its context. The target antigen is unknown. Between the trimmed V and J ends, which lost 6 bases and 0 bases, there was a span of 6 bases. Germline values: CDR1 MRHNA, CDR2 SNTAGT. There are 14 residues in the CDR3. Some clones are missing from TCRdb's copy, which holds only in-frame ones; the method was immunoSEQ multiplex PCR. The top ten hold roughly 0.36% of the sample, which has some 2.4 million clones, roughly 93% seen once. This sample stems from a study of shared clonotypes between healthy human individuals. Study-wide background: Used for every donor were three CD4 naive, three CD4 memory, two CD8 naive and one CD8 memory plate. General observations from the study: Shared across a few donors were around 5% of the naive CD4 clonotypes.

This TCR was sampled from a man younger than 30 in good health. Some clones in this sample may be carry-over from other donors' samples. Sequenced: naive CD4+ T cells from PBMCs. Subset here: CD45RA+ positively selected. V is TRBV6-4 and J is TRBJ2-6; D unclear. CDR3 region: CASRGLSGANVLTF. The CDR3 DNA sequence: TGTGCCAGCAGGGGCCTCTCTGGGGCCAACGTCCTGACTTTC.